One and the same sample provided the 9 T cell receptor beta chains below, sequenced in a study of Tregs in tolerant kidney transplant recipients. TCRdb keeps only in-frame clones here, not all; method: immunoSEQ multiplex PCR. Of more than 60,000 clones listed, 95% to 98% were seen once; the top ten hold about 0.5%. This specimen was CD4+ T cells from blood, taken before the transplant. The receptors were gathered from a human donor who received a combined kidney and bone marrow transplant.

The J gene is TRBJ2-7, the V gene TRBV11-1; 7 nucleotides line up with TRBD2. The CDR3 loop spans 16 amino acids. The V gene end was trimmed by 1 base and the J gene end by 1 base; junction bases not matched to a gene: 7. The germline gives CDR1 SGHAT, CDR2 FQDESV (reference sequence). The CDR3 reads CASSLVVAGTSYEQYF. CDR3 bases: TGTGCCAGCAGCTTAGTGGTAGCGGGTACTTCCTACGAGCAGTACTTC.

CDR3 sequence: CASVSTGFSYEQYF. The CDR3 DNA follows: TGTGCCAGCGTCTCGACAGGGTTCTCCTACGAGCAGTACTTC. This sequence joins TRBV7-9 and TRBJ2-7; TRBD1 agrees at 7 bases. V lost 8 bases to trimming and J lost 0 bases; unmatched junction nucleotides: 7. Germline lookup yields CDR1 SEHNR and CDR2 FQNEAQ (reference sequence). This CDR3 contains 14 residues.

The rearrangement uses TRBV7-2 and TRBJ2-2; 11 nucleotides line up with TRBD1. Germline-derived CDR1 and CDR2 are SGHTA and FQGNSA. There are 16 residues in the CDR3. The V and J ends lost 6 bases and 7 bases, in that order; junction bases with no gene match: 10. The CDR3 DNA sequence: TGTGCCAGCAGAGCCGCGGGACAGGGGGTCGGCGGGGAGCTGTTTTTT. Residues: CASRAAGQGVGGELFF.

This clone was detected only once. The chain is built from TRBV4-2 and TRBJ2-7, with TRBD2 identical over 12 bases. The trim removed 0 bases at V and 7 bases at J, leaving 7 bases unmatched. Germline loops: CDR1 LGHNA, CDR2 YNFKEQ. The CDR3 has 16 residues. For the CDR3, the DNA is TGTGCCAGCAGCCAAGATCGACTAGCGGGAGCTAATGAGCAGTACTTC. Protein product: CASSQDRLAGANEQYF.

The CDR3, as DNA: TGTGCCAGCAGCTCAGCTACCAGGGGTTATACGCAGTATTTT. Amino acids: CASSSATRGYTQYF. The V gene is TRBV11-3, the J gene TRBJ2-3; a weak D match, TRBD1 (6 bases). CDR1 is SGHNT and CDR2 is YENEEA in the germline V gene. V was trimmed by 4 bases and J by 7 bases, leaving 15 bases between them. The CDR3 length is 14 residues. Looking up the rest from reference TRBV11-3 and TRBJ2-3 gives the full variable domain: EAGVVQSPRYKIIEKKQPVAFWCNPISGHNTLYWYLQNLGQGPELLIRYENEEAVDDSQLPKDRFSAERLKGVDSTLKIQPAELGDSAVYLCASSSATRGYTQYFGPGTRLTVL.

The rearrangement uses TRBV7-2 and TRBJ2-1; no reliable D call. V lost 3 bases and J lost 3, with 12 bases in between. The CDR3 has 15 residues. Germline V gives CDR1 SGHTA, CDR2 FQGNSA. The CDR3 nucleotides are TGTGCCAGCAGCTTTGGTAGTGCCAACTACAATGAGCAGTTCTTC. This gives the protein CASSFGSANYNEQFF. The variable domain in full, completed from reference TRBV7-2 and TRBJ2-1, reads GAGVSQSPSNKVTEKGKDVELRCDPISGHTALYWYRQSLGQGLEFLIYFQGNSAPDKSGLPSDRFSAERTGGSVSTLTIQRTQQEDSAVYLCASSFGSANYNEQFFGPGTRLTVL.

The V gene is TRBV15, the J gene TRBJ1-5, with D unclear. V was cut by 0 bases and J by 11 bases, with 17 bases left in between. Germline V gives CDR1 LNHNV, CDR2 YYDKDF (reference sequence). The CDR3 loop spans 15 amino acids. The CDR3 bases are TGTGCCACCAGCAGAGATATTACCCCAGGTCGGTCCCAGCATTTT. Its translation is CATSRDITPGRSQHF.

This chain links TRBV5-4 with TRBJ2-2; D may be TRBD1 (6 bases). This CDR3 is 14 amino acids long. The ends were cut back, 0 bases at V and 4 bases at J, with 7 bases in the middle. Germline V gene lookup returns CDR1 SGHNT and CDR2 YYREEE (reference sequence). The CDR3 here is CASSLVGGTGELFF. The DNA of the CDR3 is TGTGCCAGCAGCTTGGTAGGGGGCACCGGGGAGCTGTTTTTT.

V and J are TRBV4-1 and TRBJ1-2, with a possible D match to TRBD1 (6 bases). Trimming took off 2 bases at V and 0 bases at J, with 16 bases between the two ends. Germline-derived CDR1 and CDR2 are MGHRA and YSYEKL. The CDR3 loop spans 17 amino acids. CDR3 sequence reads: CASSQQYSTGTNYGYTF. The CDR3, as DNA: TGCGCCAGCAGCCAACAATACTCGACAGGAACTAACTATGGCTACACCTTC.